One and the same sample provided the 24 T cell receptor beta chains below, sequenced in a study of somatic mutations in cytotoxic T cells in rheumatoid arthritis. Libraries were prepared by immunoSEQ multiplex PCR; TCRdb keeps only in-frame clonotypes and omits some of them. The data contain 20,000 to 25,000 clones, 70% to 90% of them singletons. Source material: CD8+ T cells sorted from blood. These receptor sequences come from an adult with rheumatoid arthritis.

The chain combines TRBV4-1 with TRBJ2-2, with TRBD1 matching over 7 bases. Germline V lookup: CDR1 MGHRA, CDR2 YSYEKL. CDR3 length equals 15 residues. Germline trimming cut 0 bases from V and 5 bases from J; bases unmatched to any gene: 3. Here the CDR3 reads CASSQEPGGTGELFF. DNA of the CDR3: TGCGCCAGCAGCCAAGAACCAGGGGGAACCGGGGAGCTGTTTTTT.

This clone was seen once. The J gene is TRBJ2-5, the V gene TRBV19; a weak D match, TRBD2 (5 bases). Trimming cost V 3 bases and J 3 bases, with 8 bases left between them. This CDR3 is built from 13 residues. CDR1 is LNHDA, CDR2 SQIVND, per germline (reference sequence). The CDR3 loop is CASSMDGEETQYF. The CDR3 coding sequence is TGTGCCAGTAGTATGGACGGGGAAGAGACCCAGTACTTC.

This sequence joins TRBV7-9 and TRBJ2-6, with unresolved D. V gave up 3 bases and J gave up 4 bases, with 10 bases separating them. There are 15 residues in the CDR3. CDR1 is SEHNR and CDR2 is FQNEAQ in the germline V gene (reference sequence). DNA of the CDR3: TGTGCCAGCAGCTTCTTAGGGCTAGGGGCCAACGTCCTGACTTTC. Protein: CASSFLGLGANVLTF.

The sample holds a few counts of this clone. Other nucleotide sequences from this sample produce the same CDR3. As DNA, the CDR3 is TGCGCCAGCAGCCAAGATTTTCCAGGGTCCTACGAGCAGTACTTC. This codes for CASSQDFPGSYEQYF. The rearrangement links TRBV4-1 to TRBJ2-7, with D perhaps TRBD1 (5 bases). Germline values: CDR1 MGHRA, CDR2 YSYEKL. The CDR3 covers 15 residues. Trimming stripped 0 bases from V and 1 base from J, with 10 bases between.

This chain uses TRBV6-1 with TRBJ1-5; D is perhaps TRBD1 (5 bases). CDR1 and CDR2 from the germline V gene are MNHNS and SASEGT. Trimming cost V 2 bases and J 10 bases, with 18 bases left between them. The CDR3 runs 15 residues. CDR3 nucleotide sequence: TGTGCCAGCAGTGAATATAGAGGGGAGGTAGTCCCCCAGCATTTT. This encodes CASSEYRGEVVPQHF.

The chain employs TRBV6-1 and TRBJ2-3; 11 bases are a match to TRBD2. The CDR3 has 16 residues. The junction had 1 base not matched to a gene; V was cut back by 0 bases and J by 2 bases. CDR1 and CDR2 from the germline V gene are MNHNS and SASEGT. The CDR3 loop is CASSEASGGATDTQYF. CDR3 DNA: TGTGCCAGCAGTGAAGCTAGCGGGGGGGCCACAGATACGCAGTATTTT.

The genes are TRBV4-1 and TRBJ1-2, with TRBD1 matching 7 bases. Unmatched junction bases numbered 2, after V lost 4 bases and J lost 3 bases. CDR1 MGHRA and CDR2 YSYEKL come from the germline V gene. This CDR3 has 13 residues. CDR3 bases: TGCGCCAGCAGCCTGGGACAGCACTATGGCTACACCTTC. It yields the protein CASSLGQHYGYTF.

The CDR3 DNA reads as TGTGCCAGCAGCCCTTTAACGGGGTCTAGTGAGCAGTTCTTC. Encoded protein: CASSPLTGSSEQFF. The chain carries TRBV7-6 and TRBJ2-1; the D gene is possibly TRBD2 (5 bases). The CDR3 has 14 amino acids. The ends were cut back, 5 bases at V and 9 bases at J, with 17 bases in the middle. CDR1 is SGHVS, CDR2 FNYEAQ, per germline.

CDR3 sequence reads: CASSYLLAGRTDTQYF. The CDR3 bases are TGTGCCAGCAGTTACTTACTAGCGGGGCGCACAGATACGCAGTATTTT. The chain recombines TRBV6-5 with TRBJ2-3; 10 positions agree with TRBD2. The CDR3 has 16 residues. Germline V gene lookup returns CDR1 MNHEY and CDR2 SVGAGI. Trimming took 1 base from V and 1 from J; bases not matched to a gene: 2.

The genes are TRBV18 and TRBJ1-1; 7 nucleotides agree with TRBD1. Germline V gene sequence: CDR1 KGHSH, CDR2 LQKENI. Trimming at V came to 4 bases and at J to 2 bases, leaving 7 bases not matched to a gene. This CDR3 is built from 15 residues. In nucleotides, the CDR3 is TGTGCCAGCTCACGCGCGACAGGGTTAAACACTGAAGCTTTCTTT. The encoded protein is CASSRATGLNTEAFF.

CDR3 bases: TGTGCCAGCAGTGTACTGAGCGGGGGGGCCCTCCTGGAGCAGTACTTC. It codes for CASSVLSGGALLEQYF. This sequence joins TRBV11-2 and TRBJ2-7, with 10 bases matching TRBD2. This CDR3 contains 16 residues. The J segment lost 7 bases and the V segment lost 6 bases, leaving 15 bases of the junction unmatched. CDR1 and CDR2 (germline): SGHAT, FQNNGV.

This chain joins TRBV9 and TRBJ1-1; 9 bases are shared with TRBD1. Germline CDR1 is SGDLS and CDR2 is YYNGEE. Germline trimming cut 3 bases from V and 4 bases from J; bases unmatched to any gene: 7. The CDR3 spans 15 residues. The CDR3 loop is CASSASRDRVTEAFF. CDR3 nucleotides: TGTGCCAGCAGCGCGTCCCGGGACAGGGTCACTGAAGCTTTCTTT.

This sequence joins TRBV19 and TRBJ1-4; 12 positions agree with TRBD1. The CDR3 covers 17 residues. Germline CDR1 LNHDA, CDR2 SQIVND (reference sequence). With V trimmed by 4 bases and J by 1 base, 4 bases remained unmatched. CDR3 residues: CASSTRDRGRTNEKLFF. The DNA of the CDR3 is TGTGCCAGTAGTACCCGGGACAGGGGGCGAACTAATGAAAAACTGTTTTTT.

This chain uses TRBV4-1 with TRBJ1-2; no clear D gene. V lost 4 bases to trimming and J lost 8 bases, with 20 bases between them. The germline V gene encodes CDR1 MGHRA and CDR2 YSYEKL. The CDR3 loop spans 15 amino acids. The CDR3 loop is CASSLEDSRWEGYTF. CDR3 coding DNA: TGCGCCAGCAGCCTCGAGGATTCTCGATGGGAGGGCTACACCTTC.

This clone was observed a handful of times. CDR3 sequence reads: CASSFTANTEAFF. The DNA of the CDR3 is TGTGCCAGTAGCTTTACAGCGAACACTGAAGCTTTCTTT. This sequence joins TRBV19 and TRBJ1-1; D gene ambiguous. The CDR3 is 13 amino acids. Germline CDR1 LNHDA, CDR2 SQIVND (reference sequence). V lost 6 bases and J 1 base, leaving 9 bases between the germline ends.

The J gene is TRBJ2-7, the V gene TRBV5-4; D might be TRBD1 (5 bases). This CDR3 contains 14 residues. Trimming took 5 bases from V and 4 from J, leaving 16 bases between them. Looked up from germline, CDR1 is SGHNT and CDR2 is YYREEE (reference sequence). Here the CDR3 reads CASSWGLGDYEQYF. As DNA, the CDR3 is TGTGCCAGCAGTTGGGGCCTAGGGGATTACGAGCAGTACTTC.

V and J are TRBV5-1 and TRBJ2-2; D is uncertain. Germline assignment: CDR1 SGHRS and CDR2 YFSETQ. V was clipped by 3 bases and J by 4 bases, with 4 bases between them. This CDR3 contains 12 residues. The CDR3 region is CASSWSTGELFF. The CDR3 coding sequence is TGCGCCAGCAGCTGGTCCACCGGGGAGCTGTTTTTT. The entire variable domain, with the rest obtained from reference TRBV5-1 and TRBJ2-2, is as follows: KAGVTQTPRYLIKTRGQQVTLSCSPISGHRSVSWYQQTPGQGLQFLFEYFSETQRNKGNFPGRFSGRQFSNSRSEMNVSTLELGDSALYLCASSWSTGELFFGEGSRLTVL.

This clone was seen a single time. V and J are TRBV16 and TRBJ2-5; maybe TRBD1 (5 bases). The V gene lost 0 bases and the J gene lost 0 bases, with 11 bases spanning the gap. The CDR3 spans 16 residues. CDR1 and CDR2 from the germline V gene are KGHSY and FQNENV. The chain's CDR3 is CASSQSWTQNQETQYF. Written as DNA, the CDR3 is TGTGCCAGCAGCCAATCTTGGACACAAAACCAAGAGACCCAGTACTTC.

The rearrangement links TRBV7-2 to TRBJ1-2, with a weak D call TRBD1 (6 bases). V was clipped by 5 bases and J by 0 bases, with 16 bases between them. The CDR3 runs to 16 residues. Per germline, CDR1 SGHTA and CDR2 FQGNSA. CDR3 loop: CASSPRGARTNYGYTF. Written as DNA, the CDR3 is TGTGCCAGCAGCCCTAGGGGGGCCAGAACTAACTATGGCTACACCTTC.

In this sample, this clone turned up a few times. This chain links TRBV27 with TRBJ2-7, with 14 positions matching TRBD2. Germline V lookup: CDR1 MNHEY, CDR2 SMNVEV (reference sequence). The CDR3 length is 12 residues. Losses at the gene ends were 9 bases for V and 10 bases for J; bases not matched to a gene: 5. CDR3 nucleotide sequence: TGTGCCAGTGAGACTAGCGGGGGGGATCAGTACTTC. It encodes CASETSGGDQYF.

This rearrangement joins TRBV5-1 to TRBJ1-4; perhaps TRBD1 as D (6 bases). There are 15 residues in the CDR3. Trimming stripped 5 bases from V and 4 bases from J, with 15 bases between. Per germline, CDR1 SGHRS and CDR2 YFSETQ. The CDR3 bases are TGCGCCAGCAGGACAGGCGGGGGTTATAATGAAAAACTGTTTTTT. It translates to CASRTGGGYNEKLFF.

The rearrangement uses TRBV11-2 and TRBJ2-1, with D tentatively TRBD1 (6 bases). V lost 5 bases, J lost 4 bases, and 18 bases lay in between. The CDR3 is made up of 16 amino acids. Per the germline V gene, CDR1 is SGHAT and CDR2 is FQNNGV. CDR3 sequence: CASSPPGTSFYNEQFF. DNA for the CDR3: TGTGCCAGCAGCCCCCCTGGGACAAGTTTTTACAATGAGCAGTTCTTC. Drawing the rest from reference TRBV11-2 and TRBJ2-1, the complete variable domain is EAGVAQSPRYKIIEKRQSVAFWCNPISGHATLYWYQQILGQGPKLLIQFQNNGVVDDSQLPKDRFSAERLKGVDSTLKIQPAKLEDSAVYLCASSPPGTSFYNEQFFGPGTRLTVL.

The rearrangement links TRBV7-6 to TRBJ2-7; D possibly corresponds to TRBD2 (5 bases). Germline assignment: CDR1 SGHVS and CDR2 FNYEAQ. V was cut by 5 bases and J by 4 bases, with 12 bases left in between. The CDR3 runs to 13 residues. This CDR3 is CASSPRTGYEQYF. In DNA, the CDR3 is TGTGCCAGCAGCCCCAGGACTGGTTACGAGCAGTACTTC.

A word on this clone: Other DNA sequences within the sample encode an identical CDR3. The chain combines TRBV9 with TRBJ2-3, with D unclear. Germline V lookup: CDR1 SGDLS, CDR2 YYNGEE. This CDR3 spans 13 amino acids. The germline V and J ends were trimmed by 3 bases and 3 bases, with 8 bases remaining between them. The CDR3 spells CASSGGSTDTQYF. In DNA form, the CDR3 reads TGTGCCAGCAGCGGGGGTTCGACAGATACGCAGTATTTT.